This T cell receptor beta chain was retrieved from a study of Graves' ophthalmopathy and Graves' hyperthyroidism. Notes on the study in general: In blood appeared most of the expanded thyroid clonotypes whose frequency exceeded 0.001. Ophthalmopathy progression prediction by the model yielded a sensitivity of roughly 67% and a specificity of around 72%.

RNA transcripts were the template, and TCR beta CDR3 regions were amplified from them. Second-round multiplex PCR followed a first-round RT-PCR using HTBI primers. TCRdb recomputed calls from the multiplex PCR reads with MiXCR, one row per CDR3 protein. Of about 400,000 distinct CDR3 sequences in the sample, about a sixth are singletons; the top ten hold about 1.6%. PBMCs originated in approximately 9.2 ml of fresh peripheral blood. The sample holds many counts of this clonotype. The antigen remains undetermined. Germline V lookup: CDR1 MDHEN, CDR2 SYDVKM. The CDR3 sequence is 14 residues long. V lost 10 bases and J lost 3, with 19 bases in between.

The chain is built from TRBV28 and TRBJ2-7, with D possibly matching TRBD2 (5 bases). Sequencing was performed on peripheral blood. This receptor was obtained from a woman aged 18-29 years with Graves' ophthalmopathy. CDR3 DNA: TGTGCCACAATCCCCCCTAGGGCGGGCTACGAGCAGTACTTC. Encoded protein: CATIPPRAGYEQYF.